This T cell receptor beta chain derives from a study of T cell repertoires in cytomegalovirus infection. Study background: Based on public TCR beta signatures, there were indications of CMV infection and of a matching HLA type.

The CDR3 has 15 residues. The germline CDR1 and CDR2 sequences are MDHEN and SYDVKM. The V end was cut by 6 bases, the J end by 4 bases, with 17 bases between. One entry per CDR3 protein, called by TCRdb with MiXCR from the reads. This table has around 280,000 distinct CDR3 sequences, around 10% appearing once. This clonotype came up many times. What it binds is unknown. Notes on the study in general: Using cumulative public TCR beta family frequency, the authors identified those who carried CMV together with the relevant HLA.

The TCR sequence derives from a human donor in good health (CMV status not recorded). Some clones in this sample may be carry-over from other donors' samples. The V and J genes are TRBV28 and TRBJ2-3, with D possibly TRBD2 on 7 matching bases. Sequencing was carried out using PBMCs. CDR3 amino acids: CASSLWGGASDTQYF. DNA of the CDR3: TGTGCCAGCAGCTTGTGGGGGGGGGCGTCAGATACGCAGTATTTT.